These 3 T cell receptor beta chains share one sample of origin, sequenced in a study of blood T cell repertoires in COVID-19. The data were produced by immunoSEQ multiplex PCR, yet TCRdb's version contains in-frame clones alone and is incomplete. Of about 240,000 clones listed, roughly 86% were seen once; the top ten hold about 3.5%. The sequenced sample was PBMCs or T cells enriched from blood (not recorded which). All receptors derive from a woman aged 40 to 55 with acute COVID-19.

This clone was detected only a few times. This chain connects TRBV6-5 to TRBJ1-6; D is uncertain. Trimming stripped 4 bases from V and 7 bases from J, with 11 bases between. Per germline, CDR1 MNHEY and CDR2 SVGAGI. This CDR3 comprises 14 residues. CDR3 in DNA: TGTGCCAGCAGTTCGTCAACGGGGAATTCACCCCTCCACTTT. The encoded protein is CASSSSTGNSPLHF.

The rearrangement joins TRBV5-1 to TRBJ2-7; TRBD2 matches 9 bases. The CDR3 length is 16 residues. V lost 4 bases to trimming and J lost 2 bases; unmatched junction nucleotides: 10. Germline CDR1 is SGHRS and CDR2 is YFSETQ. CDR3 amino acids: CASSDPRTSEAYEQYF. In DNA, the CDR3 is TGCGCCAGCAGCGATCCGAGGACTAGCGAAGCCTACGAGCAGTACTTC. The entire variable domain, with the rest obtained from reference TRBV5-1 and TRBJ2-7, is as follows: KAGVTQTPRYLIKTRGQQVTLSCSPISGHRSVSWYQQTPGQGLQFLFEYFSETQRNKGNFPGRFSGRQFSNSRSEMNVSTLELGDSALYLCASSDPRTSEAYEQYFGPGTRLTVT.

The CDR3 spells CASSLGTSLRSYEQYF. CDR3 sequence (DNA): TGTGCCAGCAGCCTCGGGACTAGCCTGCGCTCCTACGAGCAGTACTTC. J is TRBJ2-7 and V is TRBV13, with 9 bases lining up with TRBD2. J gave up 0 bases and V 5 bases, and 8 bases lay outside the gene matches. Germline CDR1 and CDR2: PRHDT and FYEKMQ (reference sequence). This CDR3 comprises 16 residues.